This T cell receptor (beta chain) was identified during a study of cytomegalovirus exposure and HLA in healthy donors. Findings and caveats of the study: The authors reported that TCR beta sequences could predict HLA-A and HLA-B alleles. These predictions were accurate for most subjects in the first cohort. On later analysis, the bulk of CMV-associated TCR beta chains appeared to be HLA-restricted.

About this clone itself: The target antigen is unknown. This is likely a read error, given that the CDR3 carries no conserved phenylalanine or tryptophan at its end.

The PCR used 60 Vbeta and 13 Jbeta primers. TCRdb's copy holds only in-frame clones and misses some; the assay was immunoSEQ multiplex PCR. This sample carries around 100,000 clones, under 90% of them seen once, and the ten largest clones take about 4.4%. Sequencing used PBMCs. The receptor comes from an older woman in good health and CMV-seropositive.

The CDR3 nucleotides read TGTGCCAGCAGCCTGGGGGGGGATCAGCCCCAGCATTGT. It translates to CASSLGGDQPQHC. V gene TRBV7-9 combines with J gene TRBJ1-5, with D maybe TRBD1 (5 bases). The CDR3 extends over 13 amino acids. The V gene lost 5 bases and the J gene lost 5 bases, with 10 bases spanning the gap. Germline CDR1 reads SEHNR; CDR2 reads FQNEAQ (reference sequence).